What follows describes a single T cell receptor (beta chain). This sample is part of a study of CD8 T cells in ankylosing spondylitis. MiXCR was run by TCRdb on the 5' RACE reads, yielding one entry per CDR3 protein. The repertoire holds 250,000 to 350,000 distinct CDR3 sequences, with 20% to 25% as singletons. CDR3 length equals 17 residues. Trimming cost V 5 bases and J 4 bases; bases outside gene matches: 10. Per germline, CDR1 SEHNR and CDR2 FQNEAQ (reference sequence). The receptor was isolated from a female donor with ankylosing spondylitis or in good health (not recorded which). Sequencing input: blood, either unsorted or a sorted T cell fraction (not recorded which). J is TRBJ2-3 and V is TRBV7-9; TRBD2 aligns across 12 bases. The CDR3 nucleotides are TGTGCCAGCAGCCCCCGACTAGCGGGAGTCGGGGCAGATACGCAGTATTTT. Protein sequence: CASSPRLAGVGADTQYF.